A single sample is the source of the 29 T cell receptor beta chains below, sequenced in a study of human thymus T cells. TCRdb keeps only in-frame clones here, not all; method: immunoSEQ multiplex PCR. The repertoire includes some 44,000 clones, approximately 95% of them detected once, and over 0.15% sits in the top ten. Sequencing input: blood. The receptors originated from a girl less than two years old with a congenital heart defect but otherwise immunologically healthy.

The J gene is TRBJ1-1, the V gene TRBV6-6; D is uncertain. Germline CDR1 MNHNY, CDR2 SVGAGI (reference sequence). V lost 5 bases to trimming and J lost 1 base, with 11 bases between them. The CDR3 loop spans 14 amino acids. CDR3 coding DNA: TGTGCCAGCAGTGGGGTAACACGGAACACTGAAGCTTTCTTT. It encodes CASSGVTRNTEAFF.

The V and J genes are TRBV19 and TRBJ1-1; D is perhaps TRBD1 (5 bases). Trimming took 3 bases from V and 1 from J, leaving 9 bases between them. Germline V gene sequence: CDR1 LNHDA, CDR2 SQIVND (reference sequence). The CDR3 length is 14 residues. CDR3 DNA sequence: TGTGCCAGTAGTATTGGGACGGGGAACACTGAAGCTTTCTTT. Protein sequence: CASSIGTGNTEAFF.

V and J are TRBV29-1 and TRBJ2-3; D not resolved. The CDR3 length is 13 residues. Germline CDR1 reads SQVTM; CDR2 reads ANQGSEA. The V and J ends lost 3 bases and 0 bases respectively, with 7 bases between them. CDR3 in DNA: TGCAGCGTTGACGCCCAGAGCACAGATACGCAGTATTTT. Protein sequence: CSVDAQSTDTQYF.

The V call is TRBV27, the J call TRBJ2-4; perhaps TRBD1 as D (5 bases). V was pared by 1 base and J by 2 bases, with 27 bases between. Germline loops: CDR1 MNHEY, CDR2 SMNVEV (reference sequence). This CDR3 is built from 21 residues. The CDR3 DNA reads TGTGCCAGCAGTTTATTCCCGCCCTTCCAGGGCTACCTTCCTTCCAAAAACATTCAGTACTTC. This sequence encodes CASSLFPPFQGYLPSKNIQYF.

The chain links TRBV28 to TRBJ2-3; 14 bases align to TRBD2. Trimming cost V 7 bases and J 4 bases; bases outside gene matches: 13. The CDR3 extends over 18 amino acids. Germline values: CDR1 MDHEN, CDR2 SYDVKM. The CDR3 region is CASNPPRLAGGPADTQYF. CDR3 in DNA: TGTGCCAGCAACCCACCCCGACTAGCGGGAGGGCCGGCAGATACGCAGTATTTT.

The chain combines TRBV7-2 with TRBJ2-7; a weak D match, TRBD1 (5 bases). The CDR3 covers 14 residues. V lost 5 bases to trimming and J lost 4 bases, with 15 bases between them. Germline-derived CDR1 and CDR2 are SGHTA and FQGNSA. The CDR3 protein is CASSRDRPSYEQYF. The CDR3 nucleotides are TGTGCCAGCAGCCGCGACAGACCCTCTTACGAGCAGTACTTC.

The J gene is TRBJ2-7, the V gene TRBV6-5; D could derive from TRBD1 or TRBD2 (5 bases each). Trimming took 6 bases from V and 2 from J, leaving 14 bases between them. This CDR3 comprises 14 residues. The germline CDR1 and CDR2 sequences are MNHEY and SVGAGI. The CDR3, as DNA: TGTGCCAGCAGACCCCGACAGACTACCTACGAGCAGTACTTC. Amino acid sequence: CASRPRQTTYEQYF.

This chain links TRBV25-1 with TRBJ1-5, with a tentative D call TRBD1 (6 bases). Germline V gene sequence: CDR1 MGHDK, CDR2 SYGVNS. Trimming took 4 bases from V and 2 from J, leaving 6 bases between them. The CDR3 is 13 residues long. The CDR3 region has the DNA TGTGCCAGCAGTGCAGGGGGCAATCAGCCCCAGCATTTT. Translation gives CASSAGGNQPQHF.

The CDR3 DNA sequence: TGTGCCAGCAGCTCAAGGACTAGCGGGAGAACAGATACGCAGTATTTT. Residues: CASSSRTSGRTDTQYF. The chain uses TRBV5-6 and TRBJ2-3; 13 bases fit TRBD2. Germline CDR1 is SGHDT and CDR2 is YYEEEE. CDR3 length: 16 residues. Germline trimming cut 3 bases from V and 3 bases from J; bases unmatched to any gene: 4.

The rearrangement joins TRBV19 to TRBJ1-1, with D perhaps TRBD1 (5 bases). The germline CDR1 and CDR2 sequences are LNHDA and SQIVND (reference sequence). Trimming removed 3 bases at V and 6 bases at J, with 14 bases between. The CDR3 loop spans 14 amino acids. The CDR3 protein is CASSIREGKAEAFF. The CDR3 DNA sequence: TGTGCCAGTAGTATTCGTGAGGGGAAGGCTGAAGCTTTCTTT.

The chain carries TRBV4-3 and TRBJ2-1; no clear D gene. Per germline, CDR1 LGHNA and CDR2 YSLEER. Trimming removed 3 bases from V and 10 bases from J, with 13 bases in between. This CDR3 has 13 residues. CDR3 coding DNA: TGCGCCAGCAGCCACCCCTATACCGCGGAGCAGTTCTTC. Translating gives CASSHPYTAEQFF.

The V gene is TRBV25-1, the J gene TRBJ1-5; possibly TRBD1 for D (5 bases). Germline V gene sequence: CDR1 MGHDK, CDR2 SYGVNS. The CDR3 has 13 amino acids. V lost 0 bases and J 9 bases, leaving 9 bases between the germline ends. The chain's CDR3 is CASSEYPGGPQHF. In nucleotides, the CDR3 is TGTGCCAGCAGTGAATATCCCGGGGGGCCCCAGCATTTT.

This chain connects TRBV30 to TRBJ1-4; D is undetermined. Germline loops: CDR1 GTSNPN, CDR2 SVGIG (reference sequence). The CDR3 is 12 amino acids. The V gene lost 1 base and the J gene lost 6 bases, with 6 bases spanning the gap. In nucleotides, the CDR3 is TGTGCCTGGAGTGGGCTAGATGAAAAACTGTTTTTT. Protein: CAWSGLDEKLFF.

The V gene is TRBV28, the J gene TRBJ1-5; D unresolved. Germline V gene lookup returns CDR1 MDHEN and CDR2 SYDVKM. Between the trimmed V and J ends, which lost 3 bases and 0 bases, there was a span of 6 bases. The CDR3 has 14 amino acids. CDR3 in DNA: TGTGCCAGCAGTTTCCGGTATAGCAATCAGCCCCAGCATTTT. Translation: CASSFRYSNQPQHF.

V is TRBV28 and J is TRBJ2-7, with 13 bases aligning to TRBD2. CDR3 length: 15 residues. After removal of 4 bases from V and 4 bases from J, the junction contained 4 bases not matched to a gene. CDR1 and CDR2 from the germline V gene are MDHEN and SYDVKM. CDR3 amino acids: CASSWTSGGLYEQYF. The CDR3 region has the DNA TGTGCCAGCAGTTGGACTAGCGGGGGTCTGTACGAGCAGTACTTC. Complete variable domain (other parts from reference TRBV28 and TRBJ2-7): DVKVTQSSRYLVKRTGEKVFLECVQDMDHENMFWYRQDPGLGLRLIYFSYDVKMKEKGDIPEGYSVSREKKERFSLILESASTNQTSMYLCASSWTSGGLYEQYFGPGTRLTVT.

V is TRBV14 and J is TRBJ1-1, with a weak D call TRBD1 (5 bases). The CDR3 totals 15 residues. Trimming took off 3 bases at V and 0 bases at J, with 11 bases between the two ends. Germline V gene data show CDR1 as SGHDN and CDR2 as FVKESK. The DNA of the CDR3 is TGTGCCAGCAGCCACCGACAGCATATGAACACTGAAGCTTTCTTT. Amino acid sequence: CASSHRQHMNTEAFF.

The chain couples TRBV2 to TRBJ2-4; D possibly matches TRBD1 or TRBD2 (5 bases each). Trimming took off 3 bases at V and 6 bases at J, with 21 bases between the two ends. The CDR3 spans 17 residues. Germline V gene sequence: CDR1 SNHLY, CDR2 FYNNEI. The CDR3 DNA sequence: TGTGCCAGCAGTGATCTAGGGGCGCGAGGGCTAGGAAACATTCAGTACTTC. Translated, it gives CASSDLGARGLGNIQYF.

This chain connects TRBV4-1 to TRBJ2-7; D is unresolved. V was clipped by 0 bases and J by 3 bases, with 12 bases between them. Germline CDR1 MGHRA, CDR2 YSYEKL. The CDR3 runs 15 residues. The CDR3 DNA sequence: TGCGCCAGCAGCCAAGAGGGATATACCTTCTACGAGCAGTACTTC. Its protein is CASSQEGYTFYEQYF.

This clone has a single count. V usage is TRBV19 and J usage is TRBJ2-7, with 14 bases lining up with TRBD2. Germline trimming cut 3 bases from V and 4 bases from J; bases unmatched to any gene: 5. This CDR3 has 16 amino acids. CDR1 and CDR2 from the germline V gene are LNHDA and SQIVND (reference sequence). The CDR3 spells CASSIGTSGSAYEQYF. The CDR3 DNA sequence: TGTGCCAGTAGTATCGGGACTAGCGGGAGTGCTTACGAGCAGTACTTC.

The genes are TRBV30 and TRBJ1-5; tentatively, D is TRBD1 (5 bases). There are 14 residues in the CDR3. Germline V gene data show CDR1 as GTSNPN and CDR2 as SVGIG (reference sequence). V was pared by 0 bases and J by 7 bases, with 13 bases between. Here the CDR3 reads CAWSVNPGGQPQHF. In DNA, the CDR3 is TGTGCCTGGAGTGTAAACCCCGGGGGGCAGCCCCAGCATTTT.

The rearrangement links TRBV18 to TRBJ2-3; 7 bases align to TRBD2. J gave up 1 base and V 4 bases, and 5 bases lay outside the gene matches. CDR3 length equals 15 residues. In germline, CDR1 is KGHSH, CDR2 LQKENI. The CDR3 sequence is CASSLGLEGTDTQYF. CDR3 in DNA: TGTGCCAGCTCACTCGGACTAGAGGGCACAGATACGCAGTATTTT.

This rearrangement joins TRBV30 to TRBJ2-1; TRBD2 aligns across 12 bases. From germline, CDR1 is GTSNPN and CDR2 SVGIG (reference sequence). Trimming removed 1 base from V and 9 bases from J; junction bases left unmatched: 13. There are 17 residues in the CDR3. CDR3 residues: CAWSEGSRLAGVSEQFF. The DNA for the CDR3 is TGTGCCTGGAGTGAAGGATCGAGACTAGCGGGAGTAAGTGAGCAGTTCTTC.

The chain uses TRBV21-1 and TRBJ2-2. TRBV21-1 is a recognized pseudogene. This CDR3 is 11 amino acids long. The CDR3 loop reads CASSNTGELFF. CDR3 bases: TGTGCCAGCAGCAACACCGGGGAGCTGTTTTTT.

V gene TRBV6-5 combines with J gene TRBJ2-1; the D gene is possibly TRBD1 (6 bases). Germline V CDR1 and CDR2: MNHEY, SVGAGI. V was trimmed by 6 bases and J by 4 bases, leaving 16 bases between them. There are 15 residues in the CDR3. The CDR3 region has the DNA TGTGCCAGCAGCTACAGGGTTTATCCGTACAATGAGCAGTTCTTC. Its protein product is CASSYRVYPYNEQFF.

The J gene is TRBJ2-1, the V gene TRBV19, with D maybe TRBD2 (6 bases). Germline V gives CDR1 LNHDA, CDR2 SQIVND (reference sequence). The CDR3 runs 13 residues. V gave up 5 bases and J gave up 6 bases, with 11 bases separating them. The CDR3 region has the DNA TGTGCCAGTAGTTTGACTAGAGGCAATGAGCAGTTCTTC. Translating it yields CASSLTRGNEQFF.

The rearrangement uses TRBV5-1 and TRBJ2-1; 12 bases match TRBD2. The CDR3 runs to 17 residues. Germline V gives CDR1 SGHRS, CDR2 YFSETQ. V dropped 3 bases and J dropped 5; count of bases not matched to a gene: 9. CDR3 amino acids: CASSSWRLAGVNNEQFF. The CDR3 coding sequence is TGCGCCAGCAGCTCCTGGCGACTAGCGGGAGTGAACAATGAGCAGTTCTTC.

The rearrangement joins TRBV6-5 to TRBJ2-7; 7 bases align to TRBD1. The CDR3 runs 13 residues. Germline CDR1 and CDR2: MNHEY and SVGAGI. With 4 bases clipped from V and 4 bases from J, the junction kept 4 bases outside the gene matches. CDR3 DNA: TGTGCCAGCAGTTCGCCAGGGGGATACGAGCAGTACTTC. It is translated as CASSSPGGYEQYF.

This clone was seen just once. V usage is TRBV7-6 and J usage is TRBJ2-3; D gene unclear. CDR1 and CDR2 (germline): SGHVS, FNYEAQ. V was clipped by 2 bases and J by 6 bases, with 15 bases between them. This CDR3 region has 15 residues. CDR3 loop: CASSLLVVGSDTQYF. CDR3 DNA: TGTGCCAGCAGCTTATTGGTCGTTGGCTCGGATACGCAGTATTTT.

The J gene is TRBJ2-5, the V gene TRBV4-1, with 9 bases matching TRBD2. This CDR3 contains 16 residues. Germline assignment: CDR1 MGHRA and CDR2 YSYEKL. The ends lost 1 base at V and 4 bases at J; junction bases unmatched: 7. The CDR3 DNA sequence: TGCGCCAGCAGCCAAGCGTGGCTAGCGGGAATAGAGACCCAGTACTTC. Its translation: CASSQAWLAGIETQYF.